These T cell receptor beta chains were read from a single sample in a study of CD8 T cells in ankylosing spondylitis. TCRdb redid the calling of the 5' RACE reads with MiXCR, one entry per CDR3 protein. Of about 340,000 distinct CDR3 sequences listed, about 14% were seen once; the top ten hold about 1%. Sequences were obtained from blood, either unsorted or a sorted T cell fraction (not recorded which). Every receptor here comes from a male donor with ankylosing spondylitis or in good health (not recorded which). Each CDR3 is given with its conserved first and last residue. Fields, in order: V gene, CDR3 protein.

TRBV4-1	CASSLQSTYEITDTQYF
TRBV12-3/TRBV12-4	CASRGQGDDTGELFF
TRBV7-7	CASSPYRDRGQGEQFF
TRBV27	CASSLGTWGQPQHF
TRBV10-3	CAIRDTRDYGSTF
TRBV25-1	CASSADRGPADTQYF
TRBV14	CASSQGPNYGYTF
TRBV7-9	CASRELTDTQYF
TRBV10-2	CASSESGVGTGYTF
TRBV10-3	CAITATASGELFF
TRBV7-2	CASSPGLADITDTQYF
TRBV2	CASSSRQGNSPLHF
TRBV12-3/TRBV12-4	CASSLNFYGYTF
TRBV5-5	CASSLLAGANEQFF
TRBV20-1	CSAMGAGTHEQYF
TRBV10-1	CASGDQETQYF
TRBV12-3/TRBV12-4	CASSLGRGGRVNTGELFF
TRBV20-1	CSASRLAGYNEQFF
TRBV12-3/TRBV12-4	CASTTTGANTEAFF
TRBV4-2	CASSQEGRGEKLFF
TRBV7-2	CASSLDPFEQFF
TRBV20-1	CSAGQHQETQYF
TRBV29-1	CSVPVGDEQYF
TRBV6-1	CASSPNLNQPQHF
TRBV12-3/TRBV12-4	CASSLVSDTGELFF
TRBV4-2	CASSQGGGFSAEEQYF
TRBV12-3/TRBV12-4	CASSFGITGELFF
TRBV19	CATNSDPDGGTDTQYF
TRBV2	CASSGQTSGSGELFF
TRBV5-1	CASSPGASGMFDTQYF
TRBV12-3/TRBV12-4	CASTYRDRTDTQYF
TRBV20-1	CCARGAGGANTGELFF
TRBV5-1	CASSPQGNEKLFF
TRBV4-1	CASSDNTGGWGYTF
TRBV27	CASSLAGNQETQYF
TRBV29-1	CSVSVNTQYF
TRBV20-1	CSARRDSFYGYTF
TRBV5-1	CASSFTSGGAEQYF
TRBV24-1	CATSDSQGVTGELFF
TRBV29-1	CSVEAGWAYGYTF
TRBV7-2	CASSLYGPTLHF
TRBV7-8	CASSPLAGMGSNQPQHF
TRBV12-3/TRBV12-4	CASSLGGGQGGKLFF
TRBV6-6	CASSRDFSEQYF
TRBV4-1	CASSQAPLAASPYEQYF
TRBV11-2	CASSLDRTGNTIYF
TRBV20-1	CSASTTRRDTQYF
TRBV4-2	CASSQEEGYEQYF